The entry below gives a single T cell receptor (beta chain) sequence along with its context. Its antigen is currently not known. No clone much larger than this one lies a single base away; base qualities are absent. This entry comes from a study of OX40 agonist ivuxolimab in advanced cancers. Regarding the research as a whole: Ivuxolimab was a fully human IgG2 agonistic monoclonal antibody targeting the costimulatory receptor OX40 (CD134). Intravenous ivuxolimab was administered to patients every 2 weeks at six dose levels: 0.01, 0.1, 0.3, 1.5, 3 and 10 mg/kg. Of the roughly 50 dose-escalation patients, hepatocellular carcinoma was present in around 20, melanoma in roughly 15, renal cell carcinoma in 9 and head and neck cancer in 9. In the dose-escalation cohort, more than 80% of patients were male, and the mean age was approximately 60 years with a range of roughly 20 to 80. Prior anti-PD-1, anti-PD-L1 or anti-CTLA-4 therapy was permitted, and 30% to 50% of dose-escalation patients had received checkpoint inhibitors. Partial responses were achieved by three dose-escalation patients, of whom one had hepatocellular carcinoma and two had cutaneous melanoma. The point of sequencing TCRbeta in the periphery was to test whether ivuxolimab changed TCR sequence diversity and drove clonal T-cell expansion. The paper reports the monotherapy dose-escalation portion (N of about 54 patients) of the phase I ivuxolimab trial.

What the work shows at the level of the full study, not this receptor alone: Low levels of normalized T-cell clonal expansion were also shown by some nonresponding patients. At doses from 0.1 to 3.0 mg/kg, clonal expansion was seen in both CD4+ and CD8+ blood T cells between baseline and week 6. On average, CD8+ T cells showed more expanded clones than CD4+ T cells after ivuxolimab. The antigen specificity of the clonally expanded peripheral T cells was not determined. In the 0.1-3.0 mg/kg groups, partial responders were among the patients with the lowest normalized peripheral clonal expansion, particularly in CD8+ T cells.

The CDR3 sequence holds 15 residues, the cysteine and phenylalanine included. Only the CDR3 part of the read is kept: 45 bases, read in frame from the first base. The CDR1 and CDR2 encoded by the germline V gene (reference sequence) are MNHNY and SVGAGI. The V end gives up 4 bases and the J end 4 bases, leaving 6 bases in the junction not matched to a gene. Genomic DNA was extracted from sorted cells for sequencing of the TCRbeta CDR3 region. TCRbeta CDR3 regions were sequenced using the immunoSEQ Assay. TCRdb obtained this table from immuneACCESS and retained in-frame rearrangements with V and J assigned. These tables miss some clones; where compared with another copy, unresolved V genes account for less than half of the shortfall, and the remainder is unexplained. Across this sample there are about 20,000 clones, with 86% seen only once. The ten largest clones add up to 15% to 20% of the sample.

Patients with autoimmune disease history or receiving systemic immunosuppression were excluded from the trial. Peripheral blood for TCR sequencing was collected from all dose cohorts at baseline, on cycle 4 day 1, and on cycle 7 day 1. The samples were drawn from a first-in-human, open-label, multicenter phase I dose-escalation trial of ivuxolimab. Adults with locally advanced or metastatic melanoma, renal cell carcinoma, hepatocellular carcinoma or head and neck squamous cell carcinoma were enrolled in the trial. Before TCR sequencing, CD4+ T cells and CD8+ T cells were sorted from peripheral blood as separate populations.

In this chain, TRBV6-6 is recombined with TRBJ1-4; 7 junctional bases match TRBD1. The source material was CD4+ or CD8+ T cells sorted from blood, sampled in a trial of the OX40 agonist ivuxolimab. This receptor was identified in an adult with an advanced solid tumor such as melanoma, head and neck, liver or kidney cancer. The DNA sequence is TGTGCCAGCAGTTTTCGACAGGGCAGTAATGAAAAACTGTTTTTT. It is translated as CASSFRQGSNEKLFF.